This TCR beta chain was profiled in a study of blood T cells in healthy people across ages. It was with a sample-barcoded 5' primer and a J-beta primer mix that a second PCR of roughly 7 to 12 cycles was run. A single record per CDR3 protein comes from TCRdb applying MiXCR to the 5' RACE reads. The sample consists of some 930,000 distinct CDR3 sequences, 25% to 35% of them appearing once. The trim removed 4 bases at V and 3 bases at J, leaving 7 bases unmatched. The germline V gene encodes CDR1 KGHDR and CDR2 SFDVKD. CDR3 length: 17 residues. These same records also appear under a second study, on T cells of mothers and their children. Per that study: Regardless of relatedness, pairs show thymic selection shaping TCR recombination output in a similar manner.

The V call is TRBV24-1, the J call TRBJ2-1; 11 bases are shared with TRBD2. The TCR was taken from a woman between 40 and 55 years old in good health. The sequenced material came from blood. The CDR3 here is CATSERSGGGLYNEQFF. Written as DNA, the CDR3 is TGTGCCACCAGTGAACGTAGCGGGGGGGGACTCTACAATGAGCAGTTCTTC.